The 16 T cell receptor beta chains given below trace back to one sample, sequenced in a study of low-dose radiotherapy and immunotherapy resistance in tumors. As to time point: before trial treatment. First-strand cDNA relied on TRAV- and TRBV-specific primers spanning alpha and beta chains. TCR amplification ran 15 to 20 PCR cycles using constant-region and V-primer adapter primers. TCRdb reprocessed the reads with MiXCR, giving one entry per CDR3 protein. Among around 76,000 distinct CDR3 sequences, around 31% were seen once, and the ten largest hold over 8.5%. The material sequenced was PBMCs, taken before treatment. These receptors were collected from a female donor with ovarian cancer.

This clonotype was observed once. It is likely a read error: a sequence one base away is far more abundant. The CDR3 bases are TGTGCCAGCAGTTATTCTTTCGAGCGACAACTCGGGGAGCTGGTTTTT. Translated: CASSYSFERQLGELVF. The V and J genes are TRBV6-6 and TRBJ2-2; TRBD2 might be the D (5 bases). The V gene's germline CDR1 is MNHNY and CDR2 SVGAGI (reference sequence). This CDR3 spans 16 amino acids.

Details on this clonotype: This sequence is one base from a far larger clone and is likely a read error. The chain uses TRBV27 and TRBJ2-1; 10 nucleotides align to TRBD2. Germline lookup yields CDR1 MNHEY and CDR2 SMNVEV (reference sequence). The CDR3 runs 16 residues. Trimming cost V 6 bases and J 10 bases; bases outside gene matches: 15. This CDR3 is CASREGRLAGAHEQFF. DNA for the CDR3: TGTGCCAGCAGAGAGGGGAGGCTAGCGGGAGCCCACGAGCAGTTCTTC.

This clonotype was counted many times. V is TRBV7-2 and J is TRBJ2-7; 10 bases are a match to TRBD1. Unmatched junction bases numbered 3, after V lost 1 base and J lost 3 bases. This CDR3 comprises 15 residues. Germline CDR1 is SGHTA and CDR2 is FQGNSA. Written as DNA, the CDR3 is TGTGCCAGCAGCTTAGAGACAGGGGGCATCTACGAGCAGTACTTC. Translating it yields CASSLETGGIYEQYF.

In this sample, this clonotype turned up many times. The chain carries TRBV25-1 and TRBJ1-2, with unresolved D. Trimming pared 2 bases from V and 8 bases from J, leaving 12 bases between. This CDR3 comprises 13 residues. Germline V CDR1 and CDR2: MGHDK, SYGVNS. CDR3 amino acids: CASSELASRGYTF. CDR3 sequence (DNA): TGTGCCAGCAGTGAACTGGCCTCGCGGGGCTACACCTTC.

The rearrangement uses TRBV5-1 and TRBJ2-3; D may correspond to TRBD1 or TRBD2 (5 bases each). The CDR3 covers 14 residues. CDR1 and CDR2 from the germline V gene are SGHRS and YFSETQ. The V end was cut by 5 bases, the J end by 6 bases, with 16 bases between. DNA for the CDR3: TGCGCCAGCAGTCGTTCCGGGGCTCGGGATACGCAGTATTTT. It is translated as CASSRSGARDTQYF.

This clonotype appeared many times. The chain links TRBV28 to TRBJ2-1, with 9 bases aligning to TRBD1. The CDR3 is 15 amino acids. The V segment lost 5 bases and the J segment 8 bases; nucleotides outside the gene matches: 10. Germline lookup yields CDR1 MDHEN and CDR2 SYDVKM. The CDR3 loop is CASSRSPGQGHEQFF. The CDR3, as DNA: TGTGCCAGCAGTCGATCCCCGGGACAGGGTCATGAGCAGTTCTTC.

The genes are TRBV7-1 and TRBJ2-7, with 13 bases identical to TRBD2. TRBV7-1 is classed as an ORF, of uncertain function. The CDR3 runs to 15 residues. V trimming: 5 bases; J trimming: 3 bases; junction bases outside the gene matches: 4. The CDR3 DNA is TGTGCCAGCAGCCTACGGACTAGCGGGAGCTACGAGCAGTACTTC. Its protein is CASSLRTSGSYEQYF.

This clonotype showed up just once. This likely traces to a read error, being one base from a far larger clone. The CDR3 is CDSSPGQTSSFTGELFF. For the CDR3, the DNA is TGCGACAGCAGCCCGGGACAGACCAGTAGTTTCACCGGGGAGCTGTTTTTT. The chain couples TRBV4-3 to TRBJ2-2, with 7 bases identical to TRBD1. The CDR3 runs to 17 residues. Germline V gene lookup returns CDR1 LGHNA and CDR2 YSLEER.

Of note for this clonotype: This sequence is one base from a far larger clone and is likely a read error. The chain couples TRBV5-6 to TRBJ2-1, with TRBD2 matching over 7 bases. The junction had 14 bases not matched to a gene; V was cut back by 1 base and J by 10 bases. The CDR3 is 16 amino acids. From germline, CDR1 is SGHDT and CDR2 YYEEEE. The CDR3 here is CASSLRAGGNSYEQFF. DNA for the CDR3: TGTGCCAGCAGCTTGAGGGCCGGGGGGAACTCCTACGAGCAGTTCTTC.

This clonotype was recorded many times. CDR3 in DNA: TGCAGTGCTGCGGGACTACTAGCCTACGAGCAGTACTTC. Its translation is CSAAGLLAYEQYF. This chain joins TRBV20-1 and TRBJ2-7; 7 nucleotides align to TRBD2. Germline V gene sequence: CDR1 DFQATT, CDR2 SNEGSKA (reference sequence). This CDR3 is 13 amino acids long. J lost 2 bases, V lost 5 bases, and 6 bases had no gene match.

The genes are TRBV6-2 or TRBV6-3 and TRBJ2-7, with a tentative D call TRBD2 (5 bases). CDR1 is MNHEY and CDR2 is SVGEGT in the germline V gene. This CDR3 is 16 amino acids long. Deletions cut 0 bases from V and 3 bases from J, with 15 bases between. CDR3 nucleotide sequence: TGTGCCAGCAGTTACTCGAAGGTGAACGGGGACTACGAGCAGTACTTC. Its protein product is CASSYSKVNGDYEQYF.

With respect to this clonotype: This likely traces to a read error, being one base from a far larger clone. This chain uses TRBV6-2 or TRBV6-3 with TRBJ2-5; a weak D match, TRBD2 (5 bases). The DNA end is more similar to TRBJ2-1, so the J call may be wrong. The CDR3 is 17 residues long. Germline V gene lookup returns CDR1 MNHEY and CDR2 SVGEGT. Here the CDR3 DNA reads TGTGCCAGCAGTTACTCATTTGGTAGAGGGAATAACAATGAGCAGTTCTTC. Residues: CASSYSFGRGNNNEQFF.

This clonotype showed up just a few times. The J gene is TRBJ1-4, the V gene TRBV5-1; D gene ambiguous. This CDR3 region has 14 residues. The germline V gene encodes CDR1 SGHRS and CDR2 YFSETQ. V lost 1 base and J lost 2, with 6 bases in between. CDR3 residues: CASSLQGTNEKLFF. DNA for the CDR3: TGCGCCAGCAGCTTGCAAGGGACTAATGAAAAACTGTTTTTT.

CDR3 sequence reads: CASSESGTATYEQYF. The CDR3 DNA follows: TGCGCCAGCAGCGAGTCCGGGACGGCTACCTACGAGCAGTACTTC. The chain uses TRBV5-1 and TRBJ2-7; the D call may be TRBD1 or TRBD2 (5 bases each). Germline assignment: CDR1 SGHRS and CDR2 YFSETQ. Trimming left V 4 bases short and J 2 bases short, with 16 bases between. The CDR3 has 15 amino acids.

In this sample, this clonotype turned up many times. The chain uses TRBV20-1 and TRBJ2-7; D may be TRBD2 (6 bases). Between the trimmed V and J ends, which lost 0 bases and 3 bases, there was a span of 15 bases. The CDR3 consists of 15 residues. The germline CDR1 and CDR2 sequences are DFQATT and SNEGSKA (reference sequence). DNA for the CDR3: TGCAGTGCTAGAGACCTTAGCGGATCGCTCTACGAGCAGTACTTC. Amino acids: CSARDLSGSLYEQYF.

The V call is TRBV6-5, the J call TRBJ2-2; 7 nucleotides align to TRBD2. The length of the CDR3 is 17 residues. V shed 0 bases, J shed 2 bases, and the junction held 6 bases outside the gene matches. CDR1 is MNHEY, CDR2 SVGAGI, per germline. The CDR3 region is CASSYSGPSGNTGELFF. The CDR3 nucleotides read TGTGCCAGCAGTTACTCGGGGCCTAGCGGAAACACCGGGGAGCTGTTTTTT.